The entry below gives a single T cell receptor beta chain sequence along with its context. The antigen is undetermined. Thawed PBMCs were FACS-sorted into unstimulated CD4+CD25+CD127- regulatory T cells, CD4+CD25- non-regulatory cells, CD4 and CD8 cells. The ends lost 5 bases at V and 8 bases at J; junction bases unmatched: 11. Germline CDR1 is SGHTA and CDR2 is FQGNSA. The CDR3 has 17 residues. The assay was immunoSEQ multiplex PCR, and TCRdb's table has in-frame clones only and misses some. The profile shows under 85,000 clones, less than 90% of them singletons. This sample was included in a study of Tregs in tolerant kidney transplant recipients. Study-wide results and limits: Biological reproducibility was not directly addressed, but technical replication error appeared minimal. The most relevant donor-specific Treg TCRbeta repertoire apparently came from expansion with activated donor B cells.

The sample in question was CD4+ T cells from blood, obtained before the transplant. This receptor was taken from a human donor who received a combined kidney and bone marrow transplant. V is TRBV7-2 and J is TRBJ2-1, with 14 positions matching TRBD2. In DNA form, the CDR3 reads TGTGCCAGCAGCCCGCCTGGACTAGCGGGAGGCCGGGATGAGCAGTTCTTC. It encodes CASSPPGLAGGRDEQFF. Filled out from reference TRBV7-2 and TRBJ2-1, the complete variable domain reads GAGVSQSPSNKVTEKGKDVELRCDPISGHTALYWYRQSLGQGLEFLIYFQGNSAPDKSGLPSDRFSAERTGGSVSTLTIQRTQQEDSAVYLCASSPPGLAGGRDEQFFGPGTRLTVL.